This T cell receptor beta chain derives from a study of shared clonotypes between healthy human individuals. About the study: The donor group consisted of two women and a few men, aged 18 to 49. The study's findings and limits: Tissues were not sampled, only blood, and their repertoires likely differ.

The CDR3 extends over 17 amino acids. In germline, CDR1 is ENHRY, CDR2 SYGVKD. The V gene end was trimmed by 5 bases and the J gene end by 3 bases; junction bases not matched to a gene: 10. When replicate PCRs were run on sorted subsets, they used about 220 ng DNA, tens of thousands of T cell genomes. Sequencing used immunoSEQ multiplex PCR; TCRdb keeps in-frame clones, though not all of them. The profile shows roughly 1,500,000 clones, around 98% of them singletons. About this clone: As yet, its antigen is unknown.

The J gene is TRBJ1-5, the V gene TRBV10-3; 10 bases line up with TRBD1. The sequence came from a man aged 25-45 years in good health. The sequencing input was naive CD4+ T cells sorted from blood. Described subset: CD45RA+ positively selected. Written as DNA, the CDR3 is TGTGCCATCAGTCATGGGGGACAGGGGTCGGTCAATCAGCCCCAGCATTTT. Amino acid sequence: CAISHGGQGSVNQPQHF.